This T cell receptor (beta chain) derives from a study of identifying expanded T cells in peripheral blood. Whole-study findings and limits: Clone count variance between roughly 2-week samples rose with total template count.

Method: immunoSEQ multiplex PCR; TCRdb's copy keeps in-frame clones and lacks some. The sample includes 90,000 to 120,000 clones, around 88% seen only once; the top ten take approximately 16%. In regard to this clone: Its target is not known. The same CDR3 arises from other DNA sequences in this sample as well.

This CDR3 has 13 amino acids. V was trimmed by 0 bases and J by 4 bases, leaving 7 bases between them. In germline, CDR1 is LGHNA, CDR2 YSLEER. The genes are TRBV4-3 and TRBJ2-7, with D possibly being TRBD1 or TRBD2 (5 bases each). The sequencing sample was made of blood. This sequence originates from a person between 18 and 70 years old in good health. This chain's CDR3 is CASSQDWGYEQYF. CDR3 nucleotide sequence: TGCGCCAGCAGCCAAGATTGGGGGTACGAGCAGTACTTC.